A single sample is the source of the 11 T cell receptor beta chains below, sequenced in a study of CD8+ T cells in alopecia areata. Following RNA extraction, reverse transcription yielded cDNA that acted as the sequencing template. Using immunoSEQ multiplex PCR, the repertoire was profiled, and TCRdb retains in-frame clones only, with some absent. The sample includes fewer than 150,000 clones, more than 30% of them seen just once. Sequencing was performed on CD4+ T cells sorted from blood. These receptor sequences come from a human donor with alopecia areata.

The chain has TRBV19 and TRBJ2-2; D not resolved. The CDR3 spans 13 residues. Germline CDR1 and CDR2: LNHDA and SQIVND (reference sequence). Trimming removed 5 bases at V and 2 bases at J, with 6 bases between. The CDR3 nucleotides read TGTGCCAGTAGTGACTCCAACACCGGGGAGCTGTTTTTT. Translation gives CASSDSNTGELFF.

The J gene is TRBJ2-2, the V gene TRBV29-1; perhaps TRBD1 as D (5 bases). The ends were cut back, 6 bases at V and 1 base at J, with 6 bases in the middle. The CDR3 runs 12 residues. Per germline, CDR1 SQVTM and CDR2 ANQGSEA. In DNA form, the CDR3 reads TGCAGCGTGACAGAGAACACCGGGGAGCTGTTTTTT. Its protein product is CSVTENTGELFF.

A few counts support this clone. The chain joins TRBV29-1 to TRBJ1-2; a weak D match, TRBD1 (5 bases). CDR1 SQVTM and CDR2 ANQGSEA come from the germline V gene. V was clipped by 2 bases and J by 4 bases, with 8 bases between them. The CDR3 totals 12 residues. The CDR3 DNA is TGCAGCGTTGAAAAAGGGGTCTATGGCTACACCTTC. Residues: CSVEKGVYGYTF.

The chain joins TRBV2 to TRBJ2-5, with a weak D call TRBD2 (6 bases). The V gene's germline CDR1 is SNHLY and CDR2 FYNNEI. The V end lost 7 bases, the J end lost 0 bases, and 9 bases lay between the germline ends. CDR3 length: 13 residues. The CDR3 DNA follows: TGTGCCAGCAACCCGGGAGACCAAGAGACCCAGTACTTC. Protein: CASNPGDQETQYF.

J is TRBJ2-5 and V is TRBV28; 10 bases match TRBD2. V was clipped by 4 bases and J by 5 bases; unmatched bases: 10. In germline, CDR1 is MDHEN, CDR2 SYDVKM. This CDR3 has 16 residues. CDR3 residues: CASSSLASGSRETQYF. The CDR3 DNA is TGTGCCAGCAGTTCCCTCGCTAGCGGGAGCAGGGAGACCCAGTACTTC.

Only a few counts were recorded for this clone. The rearrangement uses TRBV4-1 and TRBJ2-2, with 9 nucleotides matching TRBD1. This CDR3 region has 16 residues. Germline CDR1 is MGHRA and CDR2 is YSYEKL. With 1 base clipped from V and 5 bases from J, the junction kept 5 bases outside the gene matches. The CDR3 is CASSQGTGVGTGELFF. CDR3 bases: TGCGCCAGCAGCCAAGGGACAGGGGTTGGGACCGGGGAGCTGTTTTTT.

This chain connects TRBV25-1 to TRBJ1-2; D possibly corresponds to TRBD1 (5 bases). Per the germline V gene, CDR1 is MGHDK and CDR2 is SYGVNS. This CDR3 is built from 14 residues. Trimming cost V 2 bases and J 5 bases, with 12 bases left between them. CDR3: CASSESSRGYGYTF. CDR3 coding DNA: TGTGCCAGCAGTGAAAGTAGCCGGGGGTATGGCTACACCTTC.

This clone appeared a few times. The V and J genes are TRBV30 and TRBJ2-7; 7 nucleotides match TRBD1. The length of the CDR3 is 14 residues. After removal of 2 bases from V and 6 bases from J, the junction contained 10 bases not matched to a gene. Germline CDR1 is GTSNPN and CDR2 is SVGIG (reference sequence). Here the CDR3 DNA reads TGTGCCTGGAGTAGGGGGACAGCCTCCATCGAGCAGTACTTC. Translating gives CAWSRGTASIEQYF. Combining the CDR3 with reference TRBV30 and TRBJ2-7 gives the whole variable domain SQTIHQWPATLVQPVGSPLSLECTVEGTSNPNLYWYRQAAGRGLQLLFYSVGIGQISSEVPQNLSASRPQDRQFILSSKKLLLSDSGFYLCAWSRGTASIEQYFGPGTRLTVT.

The chain uses TRBV28 and TRBJ2-7; D is possibly TRBD1 or TRBD2 (5 bases each). The V and J ends lost 5 bases and 0 bases respectively, with 8 bases between them. CDR3 length: 13 residues. Germline V gives CDR1 MDHEN, CDR2 SYDVKM. As DNA, the CDR3 is TGTGCCAGCAGTGGGGGAAGCTCCTACGAGCAGTACTTC. Translating it yields CASSGGSSYEQYF.

The chain recombines TRBV4-3 with TRBJ2-7; 8 bases are a match to TRBD2. CDR1 is LGHNA, CDR2 YSLEER, per germline. Germline trimming cut 5 bases from V and 7 bases from J; bases unmatched to any gene: 13. CDR3 size: 15 residues. The CDR3 DNA sequence: TGCGCCAGCAGCGCATTGGTACTAGCGGCGAATGAGCAGTACTTC. It codes for CASSALVLAANEQYF.

This clone was seen only a few times. Here the CDR3 DNA reads TGTGCCAGCAGTTACTCTTGGGGAGAGACCCAGTACTTC. It specifies CASSYSWGETQYF. The chain combines TRBV6-5 with TRBJ2-5, with no clear D. V gave up 0 bases and J gave up 4 bases, with 6 bases separating them. Germline V gene sequence: CDR1 MNHEY, CDR2 SVGAGI. The CDR3 runs 13 residues.